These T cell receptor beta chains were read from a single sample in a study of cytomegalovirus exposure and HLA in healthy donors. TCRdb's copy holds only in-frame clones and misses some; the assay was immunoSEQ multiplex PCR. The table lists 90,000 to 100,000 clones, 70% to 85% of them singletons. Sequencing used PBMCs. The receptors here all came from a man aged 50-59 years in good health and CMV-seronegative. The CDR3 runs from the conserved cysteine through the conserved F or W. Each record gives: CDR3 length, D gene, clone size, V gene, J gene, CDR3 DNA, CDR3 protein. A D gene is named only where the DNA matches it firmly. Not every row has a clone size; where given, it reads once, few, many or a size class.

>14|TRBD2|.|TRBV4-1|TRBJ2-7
TGCGCCAGCAGCCCGGGACTAGCGGATCACGAGCAGTACTTC
CASSPGLADHEQYF
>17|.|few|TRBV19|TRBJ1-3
TGTGCCAGTAGTTCAAATTACGGACAGAGCTCTGGAAACACCATATATTTT
CASSSNYGQSSGNTIYF
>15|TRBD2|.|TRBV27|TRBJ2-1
TGTGCCAGCAGTTTGCTGACTAGCGGGAGTGGAGAGCAGTTCTTC
CASSLLTSGSGEQFF
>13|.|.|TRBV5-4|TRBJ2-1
TGTGCCAGCTCCTCTGAGTTTTACAATGAGCAGTTCTTC
CASSSEFYNEQFF
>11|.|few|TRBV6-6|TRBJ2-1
TGTGCCAGCAGATTCAACAATGAGCAGTTCTTC
CASRFNNEQFF
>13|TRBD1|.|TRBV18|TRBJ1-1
TGTGCCAGCTCAGACAGGGTGGGGACTGAAGCTTTCTTT
CASSDRVGTEAFF
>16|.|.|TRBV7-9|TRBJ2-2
TGTGCCAGCAGCTTAATTGCGGGGGCGAGCACCGGGGAGCTGTTTTTT
CASSLIAGASTGELFF
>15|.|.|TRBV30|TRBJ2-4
TGTGCCTCCGAAAGCCCGGACAGCGCCAAAAACATTCAGTACTTC
CASESPDSAKNIQYF
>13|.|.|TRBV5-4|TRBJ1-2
TGTGCCAGCAGCTTGGCCTCTAACTATGGCTACACCTTC
CASSLASNYGYTF
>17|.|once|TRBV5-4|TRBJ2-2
TGTGCCAGCAGCTCAGTTCACTACGGGTCAAACACCGGGGAGCTGTTTTTT
CASSSVHYGSNTGELFF
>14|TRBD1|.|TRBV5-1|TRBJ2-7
TGCGCCAGCAACCGGGACAGTAATTCCTACGAGCAGTACTTC
CASNRDSNSYEQYF
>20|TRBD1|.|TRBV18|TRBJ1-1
TGTGCCAGCTCACCAAATTTAGGAGGGGGCGCTTCCTCGAGGTACACTGAAGCTTTCTTT
CASSPNLGGGASSRYTEAFF
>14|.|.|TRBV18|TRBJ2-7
TGTGCCAGCTCACCAAACCCCAGCTCCTACGAGCAGTACTTC
CASSPNPSSYEQYF
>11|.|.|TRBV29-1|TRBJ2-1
TGCAGCGTTCTCAGGCAGGGTGAGCAGTTCTTC
CSVLRQGEQFF
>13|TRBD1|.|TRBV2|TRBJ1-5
TGTGCCAGCAGTGGACGGGACAGCGGCCCCCAGCATTTT
CASSGRDSGPQHF
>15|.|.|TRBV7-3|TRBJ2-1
TGTGCCAGCAGCCCCACCTTGAGCTCCTACAATGAGCAGTTCTTC
CASSPTLSSYNEQFF
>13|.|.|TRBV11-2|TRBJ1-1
TGTGCCAGCACCTGGGGGGTGAACACTGAAGCTTTCTTT
CASTWGVNTEAFF
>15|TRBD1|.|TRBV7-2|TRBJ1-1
TGTGCCAGCAGCTTAAACAGGGGTGGTTTCGCTGAAGCTTTCTTT
CASSLNRGGFAEAFF
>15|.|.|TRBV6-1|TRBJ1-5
TGTGCCAGCAGTGAATCGGGGGGCTGGGGTCAGCCCCAGCATTTT
CASSESGGWGQPQHF
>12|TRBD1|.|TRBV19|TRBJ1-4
TGTGCCAGTAGTGCGACAGGGGATCGACTGTTTTTT
CASSATGDRLFF
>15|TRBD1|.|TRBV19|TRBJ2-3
TGTGCCAGTAGTATAGGGGGACAGGGAACAAATACGCAGTATTTT
CASSIGGQGTNTQYF
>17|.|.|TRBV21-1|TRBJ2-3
TGTGCCAGCAGCAAATGGGGCCCTTGGGGTAGGACAGATACGCAGTATTTT
CASSKWGPWGRTDTQYF
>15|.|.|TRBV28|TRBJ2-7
TGTGCCAGCAGTTTCACGGGGTTAAGCTCCTACGAGCAGTACTTC
CASSFTGLSSYEQYF
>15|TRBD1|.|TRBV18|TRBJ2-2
TGTGCCAGCTCACTCGGACAGGGAGTCACCGGGGAGCTGTTTTTT
CASSLGQGVTGELFF
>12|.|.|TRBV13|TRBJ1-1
TGTGCCAGCAGCCTCGCGGGGGCTGAAGCTTTCTTT
CASSLAGAEAFF
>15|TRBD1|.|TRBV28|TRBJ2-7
TGTGCCAGCAGTTTAGGGGGACAGGGGAGTGGCGAGCAGTACTTC
CASSLGGQGSGEQYF
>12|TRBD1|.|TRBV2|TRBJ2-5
TGTGCCAGCCAGGGGGCCCGTGAGACCCAGTACTTC
CASQGARETQYF
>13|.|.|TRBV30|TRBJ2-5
TGTGCCTGGTCCGGGATTTCACAAGAGACCCAGTACTTC
CAWSGISQETQYF
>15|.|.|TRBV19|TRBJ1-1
TGTGCCAGTAAGCGGGACTTCGTCATGAACACTGAAGCTTTCTTT
CASKRDFVMNTEAFF
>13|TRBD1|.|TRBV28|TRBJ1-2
TGTGCCAGCAGGGGACAGCTGAACTATGGCTACACCTTC
CASRGQLNYGYTF
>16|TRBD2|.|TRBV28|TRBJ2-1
TGTGCCAGCACCCGAATCGGGACTAGCGGCACCAATGAGCAGTTCTTC
CASTRIGTSGTNEQFF
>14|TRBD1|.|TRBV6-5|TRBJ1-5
TGTGCCAGCAGTGGCGGGACAGGGGACCAGCCCCAGCATTTT
CASSGGTGDQPQHF
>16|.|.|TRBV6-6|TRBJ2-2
TGTGCCAGCAGTCCCCAGGGTTTCTCGGGCACCGGGGAGCTGTTTTTT
CASSPQGFSGTGELFF
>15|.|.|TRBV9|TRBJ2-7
TGTGCCAGCAGCGTAGCCGCAGGGCCCCACTACGAGCAGTACTTC
CASSVAAGPHYEQYF
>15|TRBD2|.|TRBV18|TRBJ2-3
TGTGCCAGCTCACCTCCTAGCGGGAGAGCAGATACGCAGTATTTT
CASSPPSGRADTQYF
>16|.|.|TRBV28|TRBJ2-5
TGTGCCAGCAGGTTCCCGGGAAGCAACGGCCAAGAGACCCAGTACTTC
CASRFPGSNGQETQYF
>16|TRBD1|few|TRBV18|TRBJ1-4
TGTGCCAGCTCGACTCTTATCGGGACAGGGGATGAAAAACTGTTTTTT
CASSTLIGTGDEKLFF
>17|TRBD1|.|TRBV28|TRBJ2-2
TGTGCCAGCAGTTTCTCGGACAGGGCCGAGAACACCGGGGAGCTGTTTTTT
CASSFSDRAENTGELFF
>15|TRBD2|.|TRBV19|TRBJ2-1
TGTGCCAGTAGCTCACTAGCGGGAGGGTACAATGAGCAGTTCTTC
CASSSLAGGYNEQFF
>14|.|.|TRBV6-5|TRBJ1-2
TGTGCCAGCAGACGATACGAGGGTGGCTATGGCTACACCTTC
CASRRYEGGYGYTF
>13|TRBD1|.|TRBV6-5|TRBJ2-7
TGTGCCAGCAGGGGGACAGGTTTCTACGAGCAGTACTTC
CASRGTGFYEQYF
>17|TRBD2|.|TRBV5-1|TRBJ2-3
TGCGCCAGCAGCTTGACAGCTAGCGGGAGGGGCACAGATACGCAGTATTTT
CASSLTASGRGTDTQYF
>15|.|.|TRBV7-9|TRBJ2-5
TGTGCCAGCAGCTCGGTGGATGAGGGAGAGGAGACCCAGTACTTC
CASSSVDEGEETQYF
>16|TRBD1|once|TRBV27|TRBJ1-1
TGTGCCAGCACCGAATTGCCCGGGACAGGAAGCACTGAAGCTTTCTTT
CASTELPGTGSTEAFF
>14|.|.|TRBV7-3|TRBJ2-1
TGTGCCAGCACGACTTTACAGGGGGGGAATGAGCAGTTCTTC
CASTTLQGGNEQFF
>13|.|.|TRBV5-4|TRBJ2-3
TGTGCCAGCAGCCTCCGTCACGCGGATACGCAGTATTTT
CASSLRHADTQYF
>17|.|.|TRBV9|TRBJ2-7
TGTGCCGGCAGCGACACCTCTTCTGGTAGCGAGCCCCACGAGCAGTACTTC
CAGSDTSSGSEPHEQYF
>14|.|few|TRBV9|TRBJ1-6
TGTGCCAGCAGCGTAGGTAACGGTAATTCACCCCTCCACTTT
CASSVGNGNSPLHF
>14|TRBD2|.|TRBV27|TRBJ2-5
TGTGCCAGCAGTTTACTTAGCGGGGATGGGACCCAGTACTTC
CASSLLSGDGTQYF
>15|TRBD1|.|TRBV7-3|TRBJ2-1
TGTGCCAGCAGACGGTCCGGGACAGAGGACAATGAGCAGTTCTTC
CASRRSGTEDNEQFF
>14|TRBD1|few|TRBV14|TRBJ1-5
TGTGCCAGCAGCCTGACAGGGATCAATCAGCCCCAGCATTTT
CASSLTGINQPQHF
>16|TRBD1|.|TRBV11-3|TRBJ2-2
TGTGCCAGCAGCTTATATAGGACAGGGAACACCGGGGAGCTGTTTTTT
CASSLYRTGNTGELFF
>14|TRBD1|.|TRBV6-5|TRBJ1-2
TGTGCCAGCAGATTGGGACAGGGGATTTATGGCTACACCTTC
CASRLGQGIYGYTF